Below, 14 T cell receptor beta chains from the same sample are listed, as sequenced in a study of regulatory T cells in long-lasting Graves disease. Library construction for TCR beta used iRepertoire HTBI primers and Arm-PCR of CDR3 regions. TCRdb fed the multiplex PCR reads into MiXCR, producing one record per CDR3 protein. This sample carries around 250,000 distinct CDR3 sequences, roughly 18% of them seen once, and the ten largest clones take around 21%. Time point reported: newly diagnosed GD, antithyroid drugs for less than 3 months. Making the TCR library involved RNA that had been extracted from PBMCs. The material was peripheral blood mononuclear cells (PBMCs), obtained at new diagnosis, from a patient treated with antithyroid drugs. The receptor set was obtained from a female donor with Graves disease.

This clonotype was counted between two and nine times. A single base separates this from a much larger clone, so it may be a read error. J is TRBJ2-6 and V is TRBV6-1; D is perhaps TRBD1 (6 bases). Trimming shortened V by 8 bases and J by 9 bases, and 26 bases separated the two germline ends. CDR1 and CDR2 from the germline V gene are MNHNS and SASEGT. CDR3 length: 17 amino acids. CDR3: CASSGQLTLGPVNVLTF. The DNA of the CDR3 is TGTGCCAGCTCTGGACAGTTAACTCTGGGGCCGGTCAACGTCCTGACTTTC.

This clonotype was observed a handful of times. CDR3 bases: TGTGCCAGCAGTGGAGCACTGGGCAAGACCCAGTACTTC. Its translation is CASSGALGKTQYF. The chain uses TRBV28 and TRBJ2-5; D remains ambiguous. There are 13 residues in the CDR3. Germline CDR1 MDHEN, CDR2 SYDVKM. The ends were cut back, 5 bases at V and 6 bases at J, with 13 bases in the middle.

This clonotype has ten or more counts. This rearrangement joins TRBV11-2 to TRBJ2-1; D gene unclear. Germline CDR1 is SGHAT and CDR2 is FQNNGV. Trimming cost V 3 bases and J 9 bases, with 18 bases left between them. The CDR3 runs to 15 residues. The CDR3 region is CASSFESSPGREQFF. The CDR3 nucleotides read TGTGCCAGCAGCTTCGAGAGCTCGCCGGGTCGTGAGCAGTTCTTC.

This clonotype was observed at least ten times. The chain is built from TRBV30 and TRBJ2-2; D is uncertain. CDR3 length: 13 residues. The V end was cut by 4 bases, the J end by 6 bases, with 12 bases between. Germline CDR1 GTSNPN, CDR2 SVGIG (reference sequence). The chain's CDR3 is CAWTSTVSGELFF. In DNA form, the CDR3 reads TGTGCCTGGACCAGCACCGTATCCGGGGAGCTGTTTTTT.

This rearrangement joins TRBV12-3 or TRBV12-4 to TRBJ2-6; D may be TRBD1 (5 bases). V was clipped by 4 bases and J by 0 bases, with 10 bases between them. The CDR3 runs to 16 residues. CDR3 coding DNA: TGTGCCAGCAGTTCAACAGGATACTCTGGGGCCAACGTCCTGACTTTC. This gives the protein CASSSTGYSGANVLTF.

Many counts were recorded for this clonotype. The rearrangement links TRBV12-3 or TRBV12-4 to TRBJ2-1, with 7 bases lining up with TRBD1. CDR3 length: 13 amino acids. V dropped 7 bases and J dropped 8; count of bases not matched to a gene: 8. CDR3 nucleotide sequence: TGTGCCAGCACAGGGTGGCAGGGGGATGAGCAGTTCTTC. It encodes CASTGWQGDEQFF.

This clonotype was counted ten times or more. The V and J genes are TRBV27 and TRBJ1-5, with D hard to call. CDR3 length: 17 amino acids. CDR1 and CDR2 from the germline V gene are MNHEY and SMNVEV (reference sequence). Between the trimmed V and J ends, which lost 6 bases and 2 bases, there was a span of 20 bases. CDR3 DNA sequence: TGTGCCAGCAGCCTCCTAGTTCCCCCGACGGGCAATCAGCCCCAGCATTTT. Residues: CASSLLVPPTGNQPQHF.

This clonotype was detected ten times or more. The chain joins TRBV18 to TRBJ2-1; D possibly corresponds to TRBD1 (6 bases). This CDR3 contains 16 residues. V gave up 2 bases and J gave up 3 bases, with 14 bases separating them. Germline V lookup: CDR1 KGHSH, CDR2 LQKENI. For the CDR3, the DNA is TGTGCCAGCTCACCAACGGGACAAGGGATCTACAATGAGCAGTTCTTC. Its translation: CASSPTGQGIYNEQFF.

Many counts were recorded for this clonotype. V usage is TRBV6-1 and J usage is TRBJ1-6; D is unclear. Germline CDR1 is MNHNS and CDR2 is SASEGT. The V and J ends lost 6 bases and 9 bases respectively, with 9 bases between them. The CDR3 is 12 amino acids. Written as DNA, the CDR3 is TGTGCCAGCAGATTCAGCGGTTCACCCCTCCACTTT. Its translation is CASRFSGSPLHF.

In this sample, this clonotype turned up many times. This rearrangement joins TRBV10-3 to TRBJ2-7, with 8 positions matching TRBD1. Germline loops: CDR1 ENHRY, CDR2 SYGVKD. V lost 7 bases, J lost 0 bases, and 11 bases stayed unmatched. The CDR3 runs to 16 residues. In nucleotides, the CDR3 is TGTGCCATCAACCAATCGGACAGGGAATACTCCTACGAGCAGTACTTC. This encodes CAINQSDREYSYEQYF.

This clonotype was detected ten times or more. V and J are TRBV20-1 and TRBJ2-1, with 7 bases identical to TRBD1. Germline assignment: CDR1 DFQATT and CDR2 SNEGSKA (reference sequence). J lost 4 bases, V lost 8 bases, and 11 bases had no gene match. This CDR3 is built from 14 residues. CDR3: CSSNRGPIYNEQFF. CDR3 sequence (DNA): TGCAGTTCCAACAGGGGTCCCATTTACAATGAGCAGTTCTTC.

This clonotype appeared a few times. This sequence joins TRBV6-5 and TRBJ2-7, with unresolved D. Germline CDR1 and CDR2: MNHEY and SVGAGI. The CDR3 runs 13 residues. Trimming removed 4 bases from V and 4 bases from J, with 11 bases in between. In nucleotides, the CDR3 is TGTGCCAGCAGTTCTTTGACTCGGTACGAGCAGTACTTC. Its protein is CASSSLTRYEQYF.

This clonotype was seen only a few times. The rearrangement uses TRBV7-9 and TRBJ1-2; D call uncertain. In germline, CDR1 is SEHNR, CDR2 FQNEAQ (reference sequence). The CDR3 contains 14 residues. Trimming left V 0 bases short and J 5 bases short, with 10 bases between. CDR3 sequence reads: CASSLAAEGYGYTF. CDR3 sequence (DNA): TGTGCCAGCAGCTTAGCTGCCGAGGGATATGGCTACACCTTC.

This clonotype has a single count. This chain uses TRBV4-1 with TRBJ2-5; D is tentatively TRBD1 or TRBD2 (5 bases each). Germline loops: CDR1 MGHRA, CDR2 YSYEKL. Trimming shortened V by 1 base and J by 4 bases, and 10 bases separated the two germline ends. There are 14 residues in the CDR3. Here the CDR3 reads CASSQVEGRETQYF. The CDR3, as DNA: TGCGCCAGCAGCCAAGTTGAGGGGCGAGAGACCCAGTACTTC.